The TCR beta chain under discussion was sequenced for a study of radiotherapy plus CTLA-4 blockade in lung cancer. Background on the study: Of the patients, more than 15% showed objective responses and around 32% attained disease control. Findings and caveats of the study: Once radiotherapy plus ipilimumab had been given, TCR clones derived from tumor expanded in blood. Early blood T cell clone dynamics, with interferon-beta, were reported to best predict response.

Measured with immunoSEQ multiplex PCR; TCRdb has only the in-frame clones, and not every one. This sample has about 49,000 clones, with 70% to 90% found just once. Focal radiation with ipilimumab CTLA-4 blockade was given to patients with chemo-refractory metastatic non-small-cell lung cancer. Remarks on this clone: Its cognate antigen is unknown.

The V and J ends lost 4 bases and 6 bases respectively, with 13 bases between them. The CDR3 sequence is 13 residues long. The germline V gene encodes CDR1 MNHEY and CDR2 SMNVEV (reference sequence). This TCR came from a human donor with non-small cell lung cancer whose response to radiotherapy plus ipilimumab could not be evaluated. The sample consisted of peripheral blood, taken from a patient treated with radiotherapy plus ipilimumab. The chain joins TRBV27 to TRBJ2-7; tentatively, D is TRBD2 (6 bases). CDR3 amino acids: CASSWTRRGEQYF. Here the CDR3 DNA reads TGTGCCAGCAGTTGGACCCGGAGGGGCGAGCAGTACTTC.